The T cell receptor (beta chain) under discussion was sequenced for a study of cytotoxic CD8 clonotypes in ibrutinib-treated CLL. Study-wide findings and caveats: Under therapy, public clonotypes either contracted or stayed stable, and they were uncommon.

TCRdb's copy holds only in-frame clones and misses some; the assay was immunoSEQ multiplex PCR. The profile shows more than 110,000 clones, 80% of them singletons. About this clone itself: Its cognate antigen is unknown.

The CDR3 loop spans 15 amino acids. Germline V CDR1 and CDR2: MNHEY, SMNVEV (reference sequence). Germline trimming cut 6 bases from V and 5 bases from J; bases unmatched to any gene: 7. V usage is TRBV27 and J usage is TRBJ2-2; 9 bases map to TRBD1. This specimen was PBMCs, taken after 36 months of ibrutinib treatment. This TCR came from a human donor with chronic lymphocytic leukemia. The CDR3 sequence is CASRGTGRGTGELFF. The CDR3 coding sequence is TGTGCCAGCAGGGGGACAGGGCGAGGGACCGGGGAGCTGTTTTTT.